This TCR beta chain comes out of a study of OX40 agonist ivuxolimab in advanced cancers. Study at large: An anti-OX40 (CD134) antibody with agonistic activity, ivuxolimab, was administered to patients.

Study-level results: On average, a greater number of expanded clones characterised CD8+ T cells relative to CD4+.

Sequencing was performed with immunoSEQ multiplex PCR; in TCRdb, only in-frame clones are kept and a portion is missing. The data show roughly 57,000 clones, roughly 87% seen once. The CDR3 length is 14 residues. Germline V gene data show CDR1 as MDHEN and CDR2 as SYDVKM. V gave up 3 bases and J gave up 6 bases, with 11 bases separating them. In regard to this clone: Its antigen is as yet unknown.

This receptor was identified in an adult with an advanced solid tumor such as melanoma, head and neck, liver or kidney cancer. The chain couples TRBV28 to TRBJ1-4; D not certain. Material: CD4+ or CD8+ T cells sorted from blood, obtained in a trial of the OX40 agonist ivuxolimab. In DNA form, the CDR3 reads TGTGCCAGCAGTTTGCCCAATCGGGATGAAAAACTGTTTTTT. It is translated as CASSLPNRDEKLFF. Variable domain in full (rest from reference TRBV28 and TRBJ1-4): DVKVTQSSRYLVKRTGEKVFLECVQDMDHENMFWYRQDPGLGLRLIYFSYDVKMKEKGDIPEGYSVSREKKERFSLILESASTNQTSMYLCASSLPNRDEKLFFGSGTQLSVL.